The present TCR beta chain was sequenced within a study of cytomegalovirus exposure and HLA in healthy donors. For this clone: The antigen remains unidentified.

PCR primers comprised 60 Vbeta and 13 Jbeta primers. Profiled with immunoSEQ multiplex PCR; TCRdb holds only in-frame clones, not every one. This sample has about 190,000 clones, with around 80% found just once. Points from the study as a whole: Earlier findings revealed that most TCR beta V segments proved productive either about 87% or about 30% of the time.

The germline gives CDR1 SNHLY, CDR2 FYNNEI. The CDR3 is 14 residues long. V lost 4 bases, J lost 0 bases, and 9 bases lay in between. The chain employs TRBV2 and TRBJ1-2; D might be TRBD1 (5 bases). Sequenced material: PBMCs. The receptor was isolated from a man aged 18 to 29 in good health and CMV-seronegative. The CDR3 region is CASSARVANYGYTF. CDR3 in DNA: TGTGCCAGCAGTGCCAGGGTAGCTAACTATGGCTACACCTTC.